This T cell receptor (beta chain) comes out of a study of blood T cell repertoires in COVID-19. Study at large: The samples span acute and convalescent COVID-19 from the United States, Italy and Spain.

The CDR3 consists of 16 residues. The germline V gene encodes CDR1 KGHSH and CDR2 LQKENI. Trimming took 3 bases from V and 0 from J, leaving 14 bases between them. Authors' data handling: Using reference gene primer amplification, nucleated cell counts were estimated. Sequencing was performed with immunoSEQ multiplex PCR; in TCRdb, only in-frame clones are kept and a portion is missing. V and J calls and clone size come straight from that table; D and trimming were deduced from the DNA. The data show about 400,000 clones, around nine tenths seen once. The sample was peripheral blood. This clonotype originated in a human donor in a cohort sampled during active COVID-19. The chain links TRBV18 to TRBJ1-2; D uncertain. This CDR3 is CASSPREGGTNYGYTF. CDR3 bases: TGTGCCAGCTCACCGCGGGAGGGCGGTACTAACTATGGCTACACCTTC.